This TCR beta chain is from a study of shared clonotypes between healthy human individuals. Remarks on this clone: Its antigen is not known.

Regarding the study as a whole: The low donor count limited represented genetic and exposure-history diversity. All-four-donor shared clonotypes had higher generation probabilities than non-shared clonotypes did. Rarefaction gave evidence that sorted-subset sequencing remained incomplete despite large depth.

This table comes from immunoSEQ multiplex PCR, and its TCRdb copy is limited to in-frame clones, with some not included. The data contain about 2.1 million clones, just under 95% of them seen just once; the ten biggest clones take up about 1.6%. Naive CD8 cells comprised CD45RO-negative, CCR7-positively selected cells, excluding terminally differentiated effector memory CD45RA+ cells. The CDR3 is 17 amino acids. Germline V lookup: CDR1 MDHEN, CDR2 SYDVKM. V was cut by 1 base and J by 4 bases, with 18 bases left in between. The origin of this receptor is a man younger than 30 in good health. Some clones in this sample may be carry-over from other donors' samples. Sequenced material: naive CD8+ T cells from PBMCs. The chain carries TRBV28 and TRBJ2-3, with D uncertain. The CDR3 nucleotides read TGTGCCAGCAGTTTATCGGTAACCGGCCCAGGCCCAGATACGCAGTATTTT. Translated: CASSLSVTGPGPDTQYF. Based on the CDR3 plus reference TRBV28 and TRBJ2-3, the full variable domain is DVKVTQSSRYLVKRTGEKVFLECVQDMDHENMFWYRQDPGLGLRLIYFSYDVKMKEKGDIPEGYSVSREKKERFSLILESASTNQTSMYLCASSLSVTGPGPDTQYFGPGTRLTVL.